These T cell receptor beta chains were read from a single sample in a study of patients and donors after allogeneic stem cell transplantation. TCRdb processed the RT-PCR reads anew with MiXCR; each CDR3 protein has one entry. This sample has 200,000 to 250,000 distinct CDR3 sequences, with around 41% found just once. Sample: blood, either unsorted or a sorted T cell fraction (not recorded which). The receptors stem from a human donor who was either an allogeneic HSCT recipient or a stem cell or donor lymphocyte infusion donor (not recorded which). It is not recorded whose cells these are; they may come from a transplant donor. Each CDR3 is given with its conserved first and last residue. The D gene is left open where the match is weak. A row's size may be missing; if present it is once, few, many or a size class.

cdr3_nt cdr3_aa j_call v_call d_call clone_size
TGTGCCAGCAGCTTGCTTCCCGGGGCAACTAATGAAAAACTGTTTTTT CASSLLPGATNEKLFF TRBJ1-4 TRBV5-5 NA few
TGTGCCAGCAGCTCAGGGGGAGATACGCAGTATTTT CASSSGGDTQYF TRBJ2-3 TRBV5-4 TRBD1 NA
TGTGCCAGCAGTTTTCGGGCACAGGGAGAGACCCAGTACTTC CASSFRAQGETQYF TRBJ2-5 TRBV12-3/TRBV12-4 NA NA
TGTGCCATCAGGAGGACAGGGAGCACCGGGGAGCTGTTTTTT CAIRRTGSTGELFF TRBJ2-2 TRBV10-3 TRBD1 few
TGTGCCAGCAGTGAAGCAAACAGACCTAACTATGGCTACACCTTC CASSEANRPNYGYTF TRBJ1-2 TRBV6-1 NA NA
TGTGCCAGCAGCTTAAGCGGCGGCACCGGGGAGCTGTTTTTT CASSLSGGTGELFF TRBJ2-2 TRBV7-9 NA NA
TGTGCCAGCACTAGGGGACTAGCCGGAGATACGCAGTATTTT CASTRGLAGDTQYF TRBJ2-3 TRBV2 TRBD2 once
TGTGCCAGCAGCCGGGGGGACGAGCAGTACTTC CASSRGDEQYF TRBJ2-7 TRBV6-2/TRBV6-3 TRBD2 NA
TGCGCCAGCAGCCAAGTTGGAAGGGATCAGCCCCAGCATTTT CASSQVGRDQPQHF TRBJ1-5 TRBV4-1 NA NA
TGCAGTGTTATCTCTTTAACAGGGGCCTATGGCTACACCTTC CSVISLTGAYGYTF TRBJ1-2 TRBV20-1 TRBD1 few
TGTGCCAGCAGTTTTCTTGGGGTAGGCACTGAAGCTTTCTTT CASSFLGVGTEAFF TRBJ1-1 TRBV28 NA few
TGCGCCAGCAGCCCTATCGGGGGACTGAACACTGAAGCTTTCTTT CASSPIGGLNTEAFF TRBJ1-1 TRBV5-1 NA NA
TGTGCCAGCTCTACGACAGGGGACACTGAAGCTTTCTTT CASSTTGDTEAFF TRBJ1-1 TRBV18 TRBD1 few
TGCGCCAGCAGCTTAGGGCTCTCCCCGGGCAGGTACGAGCAGTACTTC CASSLGLSPGRYEQYF TRBJ2-7 TRBV5-1 NA NA
TGCAGCGGGACGCAGGGCCATGAGCAGTTCTTC CSGTQGHEQFF TRBJ2-1 TRBV29-1 NA NA
TGCAGTGCTGGGTCGACAGGGAACTATGGCTACACCTTC CSAGSTGNYGYTF TRBJ1-2 TRBV20-1 TRBD1 NA
TGTGCCAGCAGTTCCCCCCTGGGGGACACTGAAGCTTTCTTT CASSSPLGDTEAFF TRBJ1-1 TRBV12-3/TRBV12-4 NA NA
TGTGCCAGCAGTTACAGGGACTTCCATTCACCCCTCCACTTT CASSYRDFHSPLHF TRBJ1-6 TRBV6-5 NA few
TGTGCCAGCAGTGCTGACAATCAGCCCCAGCATTTT CASSADNQPQHF TRBJ1-5 TRBV12-3/TRBV12-4 NA few
TGCGCCAGCAGCCTGCGCACCGGTGGGTGGGAGACCCAGTACTTC CASSLRTGGWETQYF TRBJ2-5 TRBV4-1 NA few
TGCAGCGTTGAAGAATCCGGGGGTGAAGCTTTCTTT CSVEESGGEAFF TRBJ1-1 TRBV29-1 NA NA
TGTGCCAGCACCTACGGCCCTAGCGGGGGACCCCCCTACGAGCAGTACTTC CASTYGPSGGPPYEQYF TRBJ2-7 TRBV6-2/TRBV6-3 TRBD2 once
TGTGCCAGCAGTTTACAGGGCGTCCCTCCTTACACCTTC CASSLQGVPPYTF TRBJ1-2 TRBV28 NA NA
TGTGCCAGCAGCCCCGGGTCTCTTTCTGGCGAAGAGACCCAGTACTTC CASSPGSLSGEETQYF TRBJ2-5 TRBV12-3/TRBV12-4 NA few
TGCGCCAGCAGCCAAGATCGGACGCCTGCCCTTGAAGCTTTCTTT CASSQDRTPALEAFF TRBJ1-1 TRBV4-3 NA NA
TGTGCCGGCAGTTACCGGGGGAGGAACACTGAAGCTTTCTTT CAGSYRGRNTEAFF TRBJ1-1 TRBV27 NA NA
TGTGCCAGCCTCCCCGCAGGGTCCTATGGCTACACCTTC CASLPAGSYGYTF TRBJ1-2 TRBV12-3/TRBV12-4 NA NA
TGCGCCAGCAGCTTGGGGGGGACTACAGATACGCAGTATTTT CASSLGGTTDTQYF TRBJ2-3 TRBV5-1 NA NA